This TCR beta chain was documented in a study of shared clonotypes between healthy human individuals. Looking at the study overall: Donors, aged 18 to 49, were two women and three men. Study-wide results and caveats: Sequencing depth was predicted to influence how clonotypes are shared among donors. Few donors limited the genetic and exposure-history diversity represented.

V lost 4 bases, J lost 3 bases, and 9 bases lay in between. This CDR3 spans 13 amino acids. Germline V CDR1 and CDR2: ENHRY, SYGVKD. Replicate PCRs were loaded with roughly 0.3 ug DNA from unsorted PBMC, about 30,000 T cell genomes. Data came from immunoSEQ multiplex PCR; TCRdb stores just in-frame clones and leaves some out. Among some 510,000 clones, 79% were seen once, and the ten largest hold approximately 13%. Worth noting for this clone: The antigen is unknown.

Material for sequencing was PBMCs. V usage is TRBV10-3 and J usage is TRBJ1-2; the D is unclear. This sequence originates from a woman in her thirties or forties in good health. Some clones in this sample may be carry-over from other donors' samples. CDR3 sequence: CAISAESHYGYTF. In DNA form, the CDR3 reads TGTGCCATCAGTGCCGAGAGTCACTATGGCTACACCTTC.